This entry lists 31 T cell receptor beta chains sequenced from one sample in a study of regulatory T cells in long-lasting Graves disease. Time point reported: persistent/refractory GD, antithyroid drugs over 5 years with positive TRAb. Construction of the TCR library relied on RNA isolated from PBMCs. iRepertoire HTBI primers and Arm-PCR of CDR3 regions built TCR beta libraries. TCRdb ran MiXCR on the multiplex PCR reads and lists one entry per CDR3 protein. The data contain more than 300,000 distinct CDR3 sequences, roughly 24% of them seen just once; the ten biggest clones take up around 30%. Sample: peripheral blood mononuclear cells (PBMCs), taken when the disease was refractory, from a patient treated with antithyroid drugs. These receptor sequences come from a woman aged 40 to 50 with Graves disease.

This chain uses TRBV2 with TRBJ2-1; the match to TRBD2 covers 10 bases. V dropped 1 base and J dropped 6; count of bases not matched to a gene: 6. The CDR3 contains 16 residues. CDR1 and CDR2 (germline): SNHLY, FYNNEI. The DNA for the CDR3 is TGTGCCAGCAGTGAAGTCCGGACTAGCGGACTCAATGAGCAGTTCTTC. This gives the protein CASSEVRTSGLNEQFF.

The J gene is TRBJ1-1, the V gene TRBV7-9; 9 bases are shared with TRBD1. CDR1 SEHNR and CDR2 FQNEAQ come from the germline V gene (reference sequence). CDR3 length: 15 amino acids. Unmatched junction bases numbered 9, after V lost 4 bases and J lost 6 bases. The CDR3 sequence is CASSYWGQGGSEAFF. CDR3 DNA: TGTGCCAGCAGCTATTGGGGACAGGGAGGCTCTGAAGCTTTCTTT.

This clonotype came up many times. The chain is built from TRBV10-1 and TRBJ2-7, with D perhaps TRBD2 (5 bases). This CDR3 is built from 13 residues. Trimming took off 6 bases at V and 0 bases at J, with 9 bases between the two ends. Germline V gene lookup returns CDR1 WNHNN and CDR2 SYGVQD (reference sequence). CDR3 sequence (DNA): TGCGCCAGCAGGGACTGGAACTCCTACGAGCAGTACTTC. Protein: CASRDWNSYEQYF.

With respect to this clonotype: This may arise from a read error, as a much more abundant clone is one base away. The chain employs TRBV28 and TRBJ2-7, with 8 bases lining up with TRBD2. The germline gives CDR1 MDHEN, CDR2 SYDVKM. This CDR3 region has 14 residues. The DNA for the CDR3 is TGTACCAGCAGGCCTGAGACTAGCGCTTACGAGCAGTACTTC. The encoded protein is CTSRPETSAYEQYF.

This clonotype came up many times. The chain combines TRBV28 with TRBJ1-1; D is unresolved. V lost 4 bases and J 1 base, leaving 10 bases between the germline ends. Germline CDR1 is MDHEN and CDR2 is SYDVKM. This CDR3 is 14 amino acids long. CDR3 nucleotides: TGTGCCAGCAGTTCGCCAAACACGAACACTGAAGCTTTCTTT. It translates to CASSSPNTNTEAFF. The full variable domain, its missing parts supplied by reference TRBV28 and TRBJ1-1, is DVKVTQSSRYLVKRTGEKVFLECVQDMDHENMFWYRQDPGLGLRLIYFSYDVKMKEKGDIPEGYSVSREKKERFSLILESASTNQTSMYLCASSSPNTNTEAFFGQGTRLTVV.

The V call is TRBV12-3 or TRBV12-4, the J call TRBJ2-4, with 11 positions matching TRBD1. Trimming took 8 bases from V and 8 from J; bases not matched to a gene: 5. The CDR3 runs to 13 residues. CDR3 nucleotide sequence: TGTGCCAGCTCTCGGGACAGGGGGGACATTCAGTACTTC. Translation gives CASSRDRGDIQYF.

Comments on this clonotype: A single base separates this from a much larger clone, so it may be a read error. CDR3 bases: TGTGCCAGCAGGTCCCAGGGGGTGCACCAAGAGACCCAGTACTTC. It codes for CASRSQGVHQETQYF. The chain carries TRBV6-2 or TRBV6-3 and TRBJ2-5; 7 positions match TRBD1. V shed 6 bases, J shed 0 bases, and the junction held 7 bases outside the gene matches. The germline gives CDR1 MNHEY, CDR2 SVGEGT. This CDR3 comprises 15 residues.

This clonotype was picked up a small number of times. CDR3 sequence (DNA): TGTGCCAGCAGAAGCCCAGGCACCACAGATACGCAGTATTTT. It is translated as CASRSPGTTDTQYF. The chain couples TRBV6-1 to TRBJ2-3; D is unclear. Trimming shortened V by 6 bases and J by 2 bases, and 12 bases separated the two germline ends. CDR3 length: 14 residues. CDR1 is MNHNS and CDR2 is SASEGT in the germline V gene.

This clonotype appeared many times. The chain joins TRBV6-9 to TRBJ1-1; 8 bases align to TRBD1. The CDR3 has 15 residues. Per the germline V gene, CDR1 is MNHGY and CDR2 is SVAAGI. Trimming at V came to 3 bases and at J to 1 base, leaving 4 bases not matched to a gene. The CDR3 loop reads CASSYTGQANTEAFF. The DNA for the CDR3 is TGTGCCAGCAGTTACACGGGACAGGCGAACACTGAAGCTTTCTTT.

This clonotype was counted many times. V usage is TRBV11-2 and J usage is TRBJ2-5; the match to TRBD2 covers 8 bases. The V gene's germline CDR1 is SGHAT and CDR2 FQNNGV. CDR3 size: 14 residues. V dropped 5 bases and J dropped 2; count of bases not matched to a gene: 4. Written as DNA, the CDR3 is TGTGCCAGCAGCCAAGGACTAGCTCAAGAGACCCAGTACTTC. It encodes CASSQGLAQETQYF.

This clonotype was detected many times. The chain employs TRBV27 and TRBJ2-7, with D tentatively TRBD2 (6 bases). Per germline, CDR1 MNHEY and CDR2 SMNVEV (reference sequence). Trimming cost V 7 bases and J 3 bases, with 19 bases left between them. CDR3 length: 15 amino acids. DNA of the CDR3: TGTGCCAGCAATTCCCTCTCCGGGAGAAGCTACGAGCAGTACTTC. Translating gives CASNSLSGRSYEQYF.

This clonotype turned up a few times. V usage is TRBV5-1 and J usage is TRBJ1-1; unclear D gene. Germline V lookup: CDR1 SGHRS, CDR2 YFSETQ. The V gene lost 0 bases and the J gene lost 0 bases, with 24 bases spanning the gap. The CDR3 runs 20 residues. DNA of the CDR3: TGCGCCAGCAGCTTGGAGGGTCTGGATCGGTTCATGGCATTGAACACTGAAGCTTTCTTT. Translation gives CASSLEGLDRFMALNTEAFF.

The V and J genes are TRBV24-1 and TRBJ1-2; TRBD1 agrees at 8 bases. Germline assignment: CDR1 KGHDR and CDR2 SFDVKD. V dropped 6 bases and J dropped 5; count of bases not matched to a gene: 4. The CDR3 spans 13 residues. The DNA for the CDR3 is TGTGCCACCAGTACCGGGACAGGATATGGCTACACCTTC. This gives the protein CATSTGTGYGYTF.

This clonotype was detected ten times or more. This chain links TRBV7-8 with TRBJ2-2; 7 bases fit TRBD2. This CDR3 comprises 15 residues. Germline V gene sequence: CDR1 SGHVS, CDR2 FQNEAQ. V trimming: 2 bases; J trimming: 10 bases; junction bases outside the gene matches: 10. CDR3 amino acids: CASSLTLGLVEELFF. The CDR3 region has the DNA TGTGCCAGCAGCTTAACGCTTGGACTAGTTGAGGAGCTGTTTTTT.

This clonotype was found a few times. V usage is TRBV28 and J usage is TRBJ2-1; 12 bases fit TRBD2. The CDR3 runs to 14 residues. J was trimmed by 7 bases and V by 8 bases; bases with no gene match: 6. Germline lookup yields CDR1 MDHEN and CDR2 SYDVKM. The CDR3 nucleotides are TGTGCCAGCCAACTAGCGGGAGGAGGGAATGAGCAGTTCTTC. It encodes CASQLAGGGNEQFF. Combining the CDR3 with reference TRBV28 and TRBJ2-1 gives the whole variable domain DVKVTQSSRYLVKRTGEKVFLECVQDMDHENMFWYRQDPGLGLRLIYFSYDVKMKEKGDIPEGYSVSREKKERFSLILESASTNQTSMYLCASQLAGGGNEQFFGPGTRLTVL.

This clonotype has a count of ten or more. V usage is TRBV7-8 and J usage is TRBJ2-1, with 12 bases lining up with TRBD2. This CDR3 is 15 amino acids long. Germline-derived CDR1 and CDR2 are SGHVS and FQNEAQ. J was trimmed by 0 bases and V by 6 bases; bases with no gene match: 0. CDR3 sequence (DNA): TGTGCCAGCAGGACTAGCGGGAGCTCCTACAATGAGCAGTTCTTC. This translates into CASRTSGSSYNEQFF.

In this sample, this clonotype turned up many times. The genes are TRBV15 and TRBJ2-7, with D maybe TRBD1 (6 bases). V lost 3 bases and J lost 0, with 9 bases in between. In germline, CDR1 is LNHNV, CDR2 YYDKDF (reference sequence). CDR3 length equals 14 residues. In nucleotides, the CDR3 is TGTGCCACCAGCAGGCGACAGGACTCCTACGAGCAGTACTTC. It codes for CATSRRQDSYEQYF.

This clonotype turned up a few times. The chain links TRBV28 to TRBJ1-3; D remains ambiguous. The CDR3 has 13 amino acids. Germline V gene sequence: CDR1 MDHEN, CDR2 SYDVKM. With 4 bases removed from V and 4 bases from J, the gap between germline ends came to 8 bases. The CDR3 DNA sequence: TGTGCCAGCAGTTCCCACCAGGGAAACACCATATATTTT. Encoded protein: CASSSHQGNTIYF. Full variable domain (remainder filled in from reference TRBV28 and TRBJ1-3): DVKVTQSSRYLVKRTGEKVFLECVQDMDHENMFWYRQDPGLGLRLIYFSYDVKMKEKGDIPEGYSVSREKKERFSLILESASTNQTSMYLCASSSHQGNTIYFGEGSWLTVV.

The CDR3: CASSLVRYFTSGNTIYF. The CDR3 nucleotides read TGTGCCAGCAGCTTAGTTAGGTACTTCACCTCTGGAAACACCATATATTTT. The rearrangement links TRBV7-2 to TRBJ1-3; the D is unclear. This CDR3 region has 17 residues. Germline CDR1 reads SGHTA; CDR2 reads FQGNSA. V was pared by 1 base and J by 0 bases, with 13 bases between.

The CDR3 DNA is TGTGCCAGCAGCTTACCCTTAAGTCATGCTGAGCAGTTCTTC. Translating gives CASSLPLSHAEQFF. V gene TRBV11-2 combines with J gene TRBJ2-1, with D unresolved. The CDR3 spans 14 residues. V lost 2 bases and J lost 9, with 14 bases in between. Germline V lookup: CDR1 SGHAT, CDR2 FQNNGV.

A few counts support this clonotype. The genes are TRBV9 and TRBJ2-7; 10 bases are a match to TRBD2. The CDR3 covers 14 residues. V was pared by 4 bases and J by 7 bases, with 8 bases of the junction left unmatched. Per germline, CDR1 SGDLS and CDR2 YYNGEE. The CDR3 is CASSKAGTSVEQYF. Here the CDR3 DNA reads TGTGCCAGCAGCAAGGCTGGGACTAGCGTTGAGCAGTACTTC.

This clonotype was counted at least ten times. The chain uses TRBV2 and TRBJ1-1, with a weak D call TRBD1 (5 bases). The CDR3 length is 18 residues. Germline CDR1 is SNHLY and CDR2 is FYNNEI. Trimming stripped 2 bases from V and 0 bases from J, with 19 bases between. The CDR3: CASSERHSLGALNTEAFF. As DNA, the CDR3 is TGTGCCAGCAGTGAAAGACACAGCCTTGGGGCCTTGAACACTGAAGCTTTCTTT.

The rearrangement links TRBV5-1 to TRBJ1-6; D perhaps matches TRBD1 (6 bases). This CDR3 has 14 residues. V was pared by 2 bases and J by 8 bases, with 11 bases between. CDR1 is SGHRS, CDR2 YFSETQ, per germline. The CDR3 sequence is CASSLNRDDSPLHF. In DNA, the CDR3 is TGCGCCAGCAGCTTAAACAGGGATGATTCACCCCTCCACTTT.

This clonotype came up many times. The chain carries TRBV11-2 and TRBJ1-2; D gene uncertain. There are 16 residues in the CDR3. Germline V gene lookup returns CDR1 SGHAT and CDR2 FQNNGV. V lost 5 bases and J 4 bases, leaving 20 bases between the germline ends. CDR3 coding DNA: TGTGCCAGCAGCCCCTTCGTGGGAAGAAAAAGCTATGGCTACACCTTC. Its protein product is CASSPFVGRKSYGYTF.

Details on this clonotype: With a much larger clone just one base away, this may be a read error. This rearrangement joins TRBV6-9 to TRBJ2-5; D is unclear. With 3 bases removed from V and 0 bases from J, the gap between germline ends came to 17 bases. Germline CDR1 is MNHGY and CDR2 is SVAAGI. The CDR3 runs 17 residues. As DNA, the CDR3 is TGTGCCAGCAGTTACCCTAACACTTTCCAGTACCAAGAGACCCAGTACTTC. Protein product: CASSYPNTFQYQETQYF.

The chain has TRBV11-2 and TRBJ2-5; D remains ambiguous. The germline gives CDR1 SGHAT, CDR2 FQNNGV. V lost 1 base to trimming and J lost 2 bases, with 11 bases between them. The CDR3 has 15 residues. The CDR3 DNA sequence: TGTGCCAGCAGCTTAGTTAGGTCTCTTCAAGAGACCCAGTACTTC. Its translation is CASSLVRSLQETQYF.

A note on this clonotype: Compared with germline, one end of the junction differs, possibly owing to a read error. This chain links TRBV3-1 with TRBJ1-2; no definite D call. The germline CDR1 and CDR2 sequences are LGHDT and YNNKEL (reference sequence). The CDR3 spans 13 residues. The CDR3 sequence is CASGQDRDYGYTF. CDR3 nucleotides: TGTGCCAGCGGCCAAGATCGGGACTATGGCTACACCTTC.

V is TRBV7-9 and J is TRBJ2-4; 12 bases are shared with TRBD2. CDR3 length equals 18 residues. Unmatched junction bases numbered 12, after V lost 5 bases and J lost 4 bases. Looked up from germline, CDR1 is SEHNR and CDR2 is FQNEAQ (reference sequence). DNA of the CDR3: TGTGCCAGCAGCCTCCCGGTACTAGCGGGAGGAAGAAAAAACATTCAGTACTTC. Protein: CASSLPVLAGGRKNIQYF.

Of note for this clonotype: A much larger clone sits a single nucleotide away, making a read error possible. The gene calls are TRBV11-2 and TRBJ1-6; D might be TRBD1 (6 bases). Germline lookup yields CDR1 SGHAT and CDR2 FQNNGV. The CDR3 is made up of 16 amino acids. CDR3 DNA sequence: TGTGACAGCAGCTTAGTCAGGGGACCCTATAATTCACCCCTCCACTTT. Amino acids: CDSSLVRGPYNSPLHF. The entire variable domain, with the rest obtained from reference TRBV11-2 and TRBJ1-6, is as follows: EAGVAQSPRYKIIEKRQSVAFWCNPISGHATLYWYQQILGQGPKLLIQFQNNGVVDDSQLPKDRFSAERLKGVDSTLKIQPAKLEDSAVYLCDSSLVRGPYNSPLHFGNGTRLTVT.

V gene TRBV10-3 combines with J gene TRBJ1-1; the match to TRBD1 covers 7 bases. With 4 bases clipped from V and 0 bases from J, the junction kept 2 bases outside the gene matches. Germline CDR1 ENHRY, CDR2 SYGVKD. The CDR3 runs 14 residues. CDR3 nucleotide sequence: TGTGCCATCAGTGGGACAGGAATGAACACTGAAGCTTTCTTT. Its translation is CAISGTGMNTEAFF.

This clonotype occurred many times. V usage is TRBV2 and J usage is TRBJ2-2; 8 bases are shared with TRBD2. Germline V CDR1 and CDR2: SNHLY, FYNNEI. Germline trimming cut 0 bases from V and 0 bases from J; bases unmatched to any gene: 3. This CDR3 has 17 amino acids. Here the CDR3 reads CASSEALGLANTGELFF. DNA for the CDR3: TGTGCCAGCAGTGAAGCCCTGGGACTAGCGAACACCGGGGAGCTGTTTTTT.